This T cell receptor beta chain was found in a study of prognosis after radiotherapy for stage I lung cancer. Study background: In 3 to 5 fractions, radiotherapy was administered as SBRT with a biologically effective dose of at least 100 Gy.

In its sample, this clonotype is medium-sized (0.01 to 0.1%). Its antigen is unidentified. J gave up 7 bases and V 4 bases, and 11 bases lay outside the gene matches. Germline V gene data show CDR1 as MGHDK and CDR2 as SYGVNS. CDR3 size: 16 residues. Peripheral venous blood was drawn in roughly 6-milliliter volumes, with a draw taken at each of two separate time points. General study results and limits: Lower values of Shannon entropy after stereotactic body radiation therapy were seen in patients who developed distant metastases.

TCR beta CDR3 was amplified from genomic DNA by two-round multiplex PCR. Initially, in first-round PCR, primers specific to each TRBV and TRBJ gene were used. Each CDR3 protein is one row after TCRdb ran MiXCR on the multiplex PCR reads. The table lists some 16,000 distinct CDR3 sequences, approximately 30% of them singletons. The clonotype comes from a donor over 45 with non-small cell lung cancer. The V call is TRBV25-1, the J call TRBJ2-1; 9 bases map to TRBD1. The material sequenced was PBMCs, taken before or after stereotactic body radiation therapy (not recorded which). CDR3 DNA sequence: TGTGCCAGCAGTGGGGGACCGGGACAGGGAGAGAATGAGCAGTTCTTC. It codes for CASSGGPGQGENEQFF.